There are a few counts of the clone carrying this TCR beta chain. This CDR3 has 16 amino acids. The trim removed 5 bases at V and 4 bases at J, leaving 11 bases unmatched. Looked up from germline, CDR1 is SGHVS and CDR2 is FQNEAQ. After constant-region reverse-primer amplification, full-length variable regions underwent semi-nested PCR with Nested Universal Primer A. From the 5' RACE reads, TCRdb called clonotypes with MiXCR, one entry per CDR3 protein. The table shows about 61,000 distinct CDR3 sequences, with under 35% occurring only once. The sequenced sample consisted of tumor-infiltrating naive CD4+ T cells sorted from the breast tumor. Indicated subset: naive CD4+ T cells, CD4+CD45RA+CD25-. This chain connects TRBV7-8 to TRBJ2-3; TRBD2 aligns across 8 bases. The receptor's source is a female donor with breast cancer. The CDR3 sequence is CASSPKRAGVADTQYF. The CDR3 DNA reads TGTGCCAGCAGCCCCAAGAGAGCGGGGGTCGCAGATACGCAGTATTTT. The variable domain in full, with the rest retrieved from reference TRBV7-8 and TRBJ2-3, is GAGVSQSPRYKVAKRGQDVALRCDPISGHVSLFWYQQALGQGPEFLTYFQNEAQLDKSGLPSDRFFAERPEGSVSTLKIQRTQQEDSAVYLCASSPKRAGVADTQYFGPGTRLTVL.